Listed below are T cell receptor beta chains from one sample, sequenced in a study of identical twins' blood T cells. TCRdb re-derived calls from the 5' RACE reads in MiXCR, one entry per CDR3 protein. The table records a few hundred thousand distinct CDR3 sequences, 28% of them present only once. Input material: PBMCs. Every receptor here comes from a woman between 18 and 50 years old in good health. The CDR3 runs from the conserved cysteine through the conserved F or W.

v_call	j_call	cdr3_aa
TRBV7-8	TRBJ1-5	CASARGQADQPQHF
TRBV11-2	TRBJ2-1	CASSSRDQRMYNEQFF
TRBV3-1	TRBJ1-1	CASSQGLISVLEAFF
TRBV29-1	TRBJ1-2	CSVERHRAANYGYTF
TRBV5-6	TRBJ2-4	CASSSETENIQYF
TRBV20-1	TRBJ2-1	CSARDLRVSYNEQFF
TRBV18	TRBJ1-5	CASSNREHNQPQHF
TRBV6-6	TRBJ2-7	CASRLGQAVDFEQYF
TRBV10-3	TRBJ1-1	CAITTGDTEAFF
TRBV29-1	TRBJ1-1	CSAGAVGTEAFF
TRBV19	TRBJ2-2	CASSINRGSGELFF